These 27 T cell receptor beta chains share one sample of origin, sequenced in a study of Ad26.COV2.S vaccination and SARS-CoV-2 variants. The treatment here: roughly 20 received Ad26.COV2.S at low or high dose, single or two shots; 5 received placebo; per-sample allocation not given. Sampling took place 63 days after the first vaccine or placebo injection. Assay used: immunoSEQ multiplex PCR; TCRdb lists only in-frame clones, some missing. The sample includes about 680,000 clones, 70% to 90% of them seen just once. The sample was peripheral blood, taken in a trial of Ad26.COV2.S vaccine versus placebo. Receptors originate from a person between 18 and 65 years old who received the Ad26.COV2.S COVID-19 vaccine or a placebo.

The rearrangement joins TRBV2 to TRBJ1-2; 7 nucleotides line up with TRBD1. The germline CDR1 and CDR2 sequences are SNHLY and FYNNEI. The CDR3 extends over 14 amino acids. After removal of 11 bases from V and 0 bases from J, the junction contained 9 bases not matched to a gene. CDR3 DNA sequence: TGTGCCCAACTGACAGGGACTTCTAACTATGGCTACACCTTC. It yields the protein CAQLTGTSNYGYTF.

The CDR3 reads CATSDPTSGTTYEQYF. CDR3 bases: TGTGCCACCAGTGATCCGACTAGCGGCACCACCTACGAGCAGTACTTC. The chain recombines TRBV24-1 with TRBJ2-7; 9 bases are shared with TRBD2. The CDR3 length is 16 residues. Germline CDR1 KGHDR, CDR2 SFDVKD. V shed 3 bases, J shed 2 bases, and the junction held 7 bases outside the gene matches.

The chain recombines TRBV7-2 with TRBJ2-7; 7 nucleotides align to TRBD1. V lost 2 bases and J lost 0; bases outside the gene matches: 4. The length of the CDR3 is 15 residues. CDR1 SGHTA and CDR2 FQGNSA come from the germline V gene. The CDR3 DNA is TGTGCCAGCAGCTTACGGACAGGTCTCTCCTACGAGCAGTACTTC. Its protein is CASSLRTGLSYEQYF.

This clone was picked up a small number of times. The chain recombines TRBV5-1 with TRBJ2-7; either TRBD1 or TRBD2 may supply D (5 bases each). The V gene's germline CDR1 is SGHRS and CDR2 YFSETQ. The CDR3 spans 14 residues. V lost 1 base and J 1 base, leaving 9 bases between the germline ends. CDR3 bases: TGCGCCAGCAGCTTGCGGGACGGATCCTACGAGCAGTACTTC. It yields the protein CASSLRDGSYEQYF. The full variable domain, rest sourced from reference TRBV5-1 and TRBJ2-7, is KAGVTQTPRYLIKTRGQQVTLSCSPISGHRSVSWYQQTPGQGLQFLFEYFSETQRNKGNFPGRFSGRQFSNSRSEMNVSTLELGDSALYLCASSLRDGSYEQYFGPGTRLTVT.

The chain has TRBV7-9 and TRBJ2-1; a weak D match, TRBD1 (6 bases). In germline, CDR1 is SEHNR, CDR2 FQNEAQ (reference sequence). There are 16 residues in the CDR3. V lost 5 bases, J lost 8 bases, and 22 bases lay in between. The DNA for the CDR3 is TGTGCCAGCAGCCCCTGGGGGCTGCTAGGGCGCGATGAGCAGTTCTTC. As protein: CASSPWGLLGRDEQFF.

The chain couples TRBV14 to TRBJ2-7; 10 bases fit TRBD2. CDR1 and CDR2 (germline): SGHDN, FVKESK. J gave up 7 bases and V 0 bases, and 9 bases lay outside the gene matches. The CDR3 is 16 residues long. The CDR3 DNA reads TGTGCCAGCAGCCAAGAGGTCCTAGCGGGAGCGGGGGAGCAGTACTTC. Amino acid sequence: CASSQEVLAGAGEQYF.

The chain combines TRBV30 with TRBJ1-1, with D unclear. The V and J ends lost 0 bases and 5 bases respectively, with 13 bases between them. This CDR3 has 14 residues. Germline loops: CDR1 GTSNPN, CDR2 SVGIG (reference sequence). The CDR3 is CAWSVDFRKTEAFF. The CDR3 nucleotides are TGTGCCTGGAGTGTAGACTTTCGAAAGACTGAAGCTTTCTTT.

The V call is TRBV15, the J call TRBJ2-5; tentative D call: TRBD1 (5 bases). This CDR3 is 15 amino acids long. V lost 0 bases to trimming and J lost 2 bases, with 10 bases between them. Germline loops: CDR1 LNHNV, CDR2 YYDKDF (reference sequence). The CDR3 DNA follows: TGTGCCACCAGCAGAGATAGGGGCAAACAAGAGACCCAGTACTTC. Its protein product is CATSRDRGKQETQYF.

V usage is TRBV5-4 and J usage is TRBJ1-4, with 8 bases that match TRBD1. Trimming cost V 0 bases and J 8 bases; bases outside gene matches: 9. The CDR3 runs to 16 residues. Germline V gene sequence: CDR1 SGHNT, CDR2 YYREEE (reference sequence). The CDR3 loop is CASSLDYRQGKEKLFF. The CDR3 nucleotides read TGTGCCAGCAGCTTGGATTACAGACAGGGGAAAGAAAAACTGTTTTTT.

The gene calls are TRBV7-3 and TRBJ1-1; 11 bases are shared with TRBD1. V was clipped by 1 base and J by 6 bases; unmatched bases: 1. CDR1 and CDR2 (germline): SGHTA, FQGTGA. CDR3 size: 14 residues. The CDR3 region is CASSLRGQGAEAFF. DNA of the CDR3: TGTGCCAGCAGCTTAAGGGGACAGGGGGCTGAAGCTTTCTTT.

Comment on this clone: The sample carries other DNA sequences with the same CDR3. The chain couples TRBV12-3 or TRBV12-4 to TRBJ2-1; 12 positions match TRBD2. CDR3 length equals 13 residues. With 7 bases clipped from V and 7 bases from J, the junction kept 2 bases outside the gene matches. The CDR3 DNA follows: TGTGCCAGCAAACTAGCGGGGGGAAATGAGCAGTTCTTC. It translates to CASKLAGGNEQFF.

The chain is built from TRBV5-1 and TRBJ2-5; D gene uncertain. Trimming pared 6 bases from V and 5 bases from J, leaving 11 bases between. The CDR3 totals 12 residues. The V gene's germline CDR1 is SGHRS and CDR2 YFSETQ. The CDR3 region is CASTGSLETQYF. The CDR3 DNA sequence: TGCGCCAGCACGGGCTCGTTGGAGACCCAGTACTTC.

This clone was recorded a few times. This specimen includes other DNA sequences encoding the same CDR3. This chain joins TRBV5-1 and TRBJ1-4; D ambiguous. Germline V gene lookup returns CDR1 SGHRS and CDR2 YFSETQ. This CDR3 is 13 amino acids long. V lost 0 bases and J 8 bases, leaving 8 bases between the germline ends. The CDR3 here is CASSLGAAEKLFF. The CDR3, as DNA: TGCGCCAGCAGCTTGGGTGCCGCAGAAAAACTGTTTTTT.

A remark on this clone: The sample contains more than one DNA sequence encoding this CDR3. The chain's CDR3 is CASGLVGEQYF. In DNA, the CDR3 is TGTGCTAGTGGTTTGGTGGGGGAGCAGTACTTC. The V call is TRBV12-5, the J call TRBJ2-7; D not certain. From germline, CDR1 is LGHNT and CDR2 FRNRAP. The CDR3 runs 11 residues. V was pared by 0 bases and J by 7 bases, with 4 bases between.

The chain uses TRBV7-2 and TRBJ2-2; D call uncertain. The CDR3 is 13 amino acids. The germline CDR1 and CDR2 sequences are SGHTA and FQGNSA. V lost 4 bases to trimming and J lost 5 bases, with 8 bases between them. CDR3 DNA sequence: TGTGCCAGCAGCTCCAAATTGACCGGGGAGCTGTTTTTT. Its translation is CASSSKLTGELFF.

The CDR3 loop is CASSPRQASSYNSPLHF. In nucleotides, the CDR3 is TGTGCCAGCAGCCCCCGACAGGCGAGCTCCTATAATTCACCCCTCCACTTT. The rearrangement joins TRBV7-9 to TRBJ1-6; possibly TRBD1 for D (6 bases). Germline loops: CDR1 SEHNR, CDR2 FQNEAQ (reference sequence). This CDR3 spans 17 amino acids. The germline V and J ends were trimmed by 5 bases and 0 bases, with 14 bases remaining between them.

The gene calls are TRBV7-2 and TRBJ1-4; D is unresolved. The germline V and J ends were trimmed by 5 bases and 4 bases, with 14 bases remaining between them. This CDR3 is 15 amino acids long. Germline CDR1 is SGHTA and CDR2 is FQGNSA. The CDR3 protein is CASSPGVGYNEKLFF. In DNA, the CDR3 is TGTGCCAGCAGCCCTGGAGTAGGGTATAATGAAAAACTGTTTTTT.

The chain links TRBV27 to TRBJ2-3, with D hard to call. V was pared by 2 bases and J by 1 base, with 10 bases between. Germline assignment: CDR1 MNHEY and CDR2 SMNVEV (reference sequence). The CDR3 consists of 15 residues. The CDR3 nucleotides are TGTGCCAGCAGTTTAACTCCCTGGGGCACAGATACGCAGTATTTT. It encodes CASSLTPWGTDTQYF.

This clone turned up a few times. This chain connects TRBV7-8 to TRBJ1-2; D remains ambiguous. The germline V gene encodes CDR1 SGHVS and CDR2 FQNEAQ. The V end lost 5 bases, the J end lost 4 bases, and 5 bases lay between the germline ends. CDR3 length: 11 amino acids. CDR3 sequence reads: CASSRRYGYTF. Written as DNA, the CDR3 is TGTGCCAGCAGCCGCCGCTATGGCTACACCTTC. The full variable domain, rest sourced from reference TRBV7-8 and TRBJ1-2, is GAGVSQSPRYKVAKRGQDVALRCDPISGHVSLFWYQQALGQGPEFLTYFQNEAQLDKSGLPSDRFFAERPEGSVSTLKIQRTQQEDSAVYLCASSRRYGYTFGSGTRLTVV.

Notes on this clone: Additional DNA sequences in this sample encode the identical CDR3. This chain uses TRBV27 with TRBJ1-3; D remains unclear. CDR1 and CDR2 (germline): MNHEY, SMNVEV (reference sequence). This CDR3 contains 13 residues. Trimming shortened V by 0 bases and J by 2 bases, and 2 bases separated the two germline ends. This CDR3 reads CASSLSAGNTIYF. The CDR3 bases are TGTGCCAGCAGTTTATCGGCTGGAAACACCATATATTTT.

The genes are TRBV7-2 and TRBJ1-2; weak D call: TRBD1 (5 bases). Germline CDR1 SGHTA, CDR2 FQGNSA. V was cut by 1 base and J by 4 bases, with 10 bases left in between. This CDR3 comprises 14 residues. For the CDR3, the DNA is TGTGCCAGCAGCTTAGGACAGTTTACCTATGGCTACACCTTC. Translated: CASSLGQFTYGYTF.

The rearrangement uses TRBV18 and TRBJ1-3; possibly TRBD1 for D (5 bases). The germline gives CDR1 KGHSH, CDR2 LQKENI. CDR3 length: 18 residues. Deletions cut 1 base from V and 4 bases from J, with 20 bases between. The CDR3: CASSPQLLGQGGGNTIYF. In DNA form, the CDR3 reads TGTGCCAGCTCACCACAGTTATTGGGCCAGGGAGGAGGAAACACCATATATTTT.

The chain carries TRBV7-9 and TRBJ2-3; 12 positions agree with TRBD2. CDR3 size: 17 residues. Losses at the gene ends were 5 bases for V and 3 bases for J; bases not matched to a gene: 9. Germline V gene data show CDR1 as SEHNR and CDR2 as FQNEAQ (reference sequence). For the CDR3, the DNA is TGTGCCAGCAGCCCACGGGCTACTAGCGGGGGGACAGATACGCAGTATTTT. Translating it yields CASSPRATSGGTDTQYF.

V and J are TRBV9 and TRBJ1-4; D ambiguous. The CDR3 is 12 residues long. V lost 0 bases to trimming and J lost 11 bases, with 8 bases between them. Per germline, CDR1 SGDLS and CDR2 YYNGEE. This chain's CDR3 is CASSVENGKLFF. DNA for the CDR3: TGTGCCAGCAGCGTAGAAAATGGGAAACTGTTTTTT.

This clone was recorded once. This chain connects TRBV5-1 to TRBJ2-1, with 7 bases lining up with TRBD1. The V gene end was trimmed by 4 bases and the J gene end by 0 bases; junction bases not matched to a gene: 7. The CDR3 runs to 16 residues. The V gene's germline CDR1 is SGHRS and CDR2 YFSETQ. The CDR3 coding sequence is TGCGCCAGCAGCCAGCCGGGACAGAGCTCCTACAATGAGCAGTTCTTC. Residues: CASSQPGQSSYNEQFF.

The rearrangement uses TRBV19 and TRBJ2-1, with a possible D match to TRBD1 (6 bases). CDR1 and CDR2 from the germline V gene are LNHDA and SQIVND (reference sequence). The V gene lost 5 bases and the J gene lost 5 bases, with 13 bases spanning the gap. This CDR3 has 14 amino acids. DNA for the CDR3: TGTGCCAGTAGTGTCACAGGGCGCGACAATGAGCAGTTCTTC. This gives the protein CASSVTGRDNEQFF. The whole variable domain, filled in from reference TRBV19 and TRBJ2-1, reads DGGITQSPKYLFRKEGQNVTLSCEQNLNHDAMYWYRQDPGQGLRLIYYSQIVNDFQKGDIAEGYSVSREKKESFPLTVTSAQKNPTAFYLCASSVTGRDNEQFFGPGTRLTVL.

The chain employs TRBV6-2 or TRBV6-3 and TRBJ1-1; D call uncertain. Germline values: CDR1 MNHEY, CDR2 SVGEGT. This CDR3 region has 14 residues. Trimming took off 5 bases at V and 1 base at J, with 11 bases between the two ends. CDR3 loop: CASSTTVENTEAFF. The DNA for the CDR3 is TGTGCCAGCAGTACCACGGTTGAGAACACTGAAGCTTTCTTT.